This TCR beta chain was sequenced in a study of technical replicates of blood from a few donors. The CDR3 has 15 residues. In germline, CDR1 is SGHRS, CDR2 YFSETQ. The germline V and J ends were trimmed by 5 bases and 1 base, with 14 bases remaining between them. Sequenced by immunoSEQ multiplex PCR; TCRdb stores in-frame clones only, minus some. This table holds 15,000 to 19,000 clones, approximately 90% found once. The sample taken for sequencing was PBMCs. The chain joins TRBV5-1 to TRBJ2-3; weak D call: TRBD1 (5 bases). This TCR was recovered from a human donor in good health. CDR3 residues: CASRFQGFGTDTQYF. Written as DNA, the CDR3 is TGCGCCAGCAGGTTTCAGGGTTTCGGCACAGATACGCAGTATTTT.